This T cell receptor beta chain was sequenced during a study of cytomegalovirus exposure and HLA in healthy donors. Primers for the PCR totalled 60 Vbeta and 13 Jbeta. TCRdb's copy holds only in-frame clones and misses some; the assay was immunoSEQ multiplex PCR. The table lists about 110,000 clones, 70% to 75% of them singletons. The CDR3 consists of 19 residues. With V trimmed by 3 bases and J by 1 base, 18 bases remained unmatched. Germline V gene data show CDR1 as KGHSH and CDR2 as LQKENI. The TCR sequence derives from a female donor in good health and CMV-seronegative. The sequencing input was PBMCs. The chain joins TRBV18 to TRBJ2-7; 7 bases map to TRBD2. This CDR3 reads CASSPLPGPASGTSYEQYF. The CDR3 nucleotides are TGTGCCAGCTCACCCCTCCCCGGGCCGGCTAGCGGTACATCCTACGAGCAGTACTTC.